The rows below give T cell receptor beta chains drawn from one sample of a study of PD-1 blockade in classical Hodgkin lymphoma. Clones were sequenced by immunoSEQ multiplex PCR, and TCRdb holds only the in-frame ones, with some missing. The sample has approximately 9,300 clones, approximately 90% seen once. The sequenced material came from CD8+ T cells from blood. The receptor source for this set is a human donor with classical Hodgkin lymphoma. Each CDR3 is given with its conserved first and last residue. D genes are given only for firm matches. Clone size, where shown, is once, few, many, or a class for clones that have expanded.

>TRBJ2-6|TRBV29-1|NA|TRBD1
CSVETGSSGANVLTF
TGCAGCGTTGAGACAGGGAGCTCTGGGGCCAACGTCCTGACTTTC
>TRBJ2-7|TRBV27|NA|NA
CASSVGGTEQYF
TGTGCCAGCAGCGTCGGTGGGACCGAGCAGTACTTC
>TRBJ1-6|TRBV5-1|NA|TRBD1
CASSIRDREDSPLHF
TGCGCCAGCAGCATCCGGGACAGGGAAGATTCACCCCTCCACTTT
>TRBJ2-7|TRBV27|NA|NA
CASSRGGPSYEQYF
TGTGCCAGCAGTCGCGGAGGACCCTCCTACGAGCAGTACTTC
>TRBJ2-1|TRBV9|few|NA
CASSVDPGRTHGGYNEQFF
TGTGCCAGCAGCGTAGATCCAGGGAGGACACACGGGGGCTACAATGAGCAGTTCTTC
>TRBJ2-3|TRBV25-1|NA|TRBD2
CASSEKLAGGPLEVTQYF
TGTGCCAGCAGTGAAAAACTAGCGGGGGGGCCGTTGGAAGTTACGCAGTATTTT
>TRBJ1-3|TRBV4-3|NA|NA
CASSQDLLSSGNTIYF
TGCGCCAGCAGCCAAGATCTACTTAGCTCTGGAAACACCATATATTTT
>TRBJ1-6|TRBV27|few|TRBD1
CASSAQQGSSYNSPLHF
TGTGCCAGCAGTGCCCAACAGGGGAGCTCCTATAATTCACCCCTCCACTTT
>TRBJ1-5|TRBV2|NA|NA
CASRGHYRGGSNQPQHF
TGTGCCAGCAGAGGACACTACCGGGGGGGTAGCAATCAGCCCCAGCATTTT
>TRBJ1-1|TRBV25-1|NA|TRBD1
CASISDRDTEAFF
TGTGCCAGCATTTCGGACAGGGATACTGAAGCTTTCTTT
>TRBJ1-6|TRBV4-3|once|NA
CASSLGSSYNSPLHF
TGCGCCAGCAGCCTCGGGAGCTCCTATAATTCACCCCTCCACTTT
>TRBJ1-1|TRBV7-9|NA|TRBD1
CASSEGQEIPEAFF
TGTGCCAGCAGCGAGGGACAGGAGATACCTGAAGCTTTCTTT
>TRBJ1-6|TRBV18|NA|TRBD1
CASSPGTGRPPLHF
TGTGCCAGCTCACCCGGGACAGGGCGGCCACCCCTCCACTTT
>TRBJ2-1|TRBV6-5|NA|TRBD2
CASSLADYNEQFF
TGTGCCAGCAGTCTAGCGGACTACAATGAGCAGTTCTTC
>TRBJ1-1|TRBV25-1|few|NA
CASSARGGNTEAFF
TGTGCCAGCAGTGCGAGGGGAGGGAACACTGAAGCTTTCTTT
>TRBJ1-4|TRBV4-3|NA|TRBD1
CASSEGGLGGEKLFF
TGCGCCAGCAGCGAAGGGGGCCTGGGTGGGGAAAAACTGTTTTTT
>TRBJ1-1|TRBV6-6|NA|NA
CASSEYKPQGYTEAFF
TGTGCCAGCAGCGAATATAAACCGCAGGGGTACACTGAAGCTTTCTTT
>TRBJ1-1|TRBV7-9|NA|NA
CASTDFVGSLGVLSTEAFF
TGTGCCAGCACCGACTTCGTCGGGTCTTTAGGTGTATTGAGCACTGAAGCTTTCTTT
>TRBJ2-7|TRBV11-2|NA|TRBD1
CASSHTGGYEQYF
TGTGCCAGCAGCCACACAGGGGGTTACGAGCAGTACTTC
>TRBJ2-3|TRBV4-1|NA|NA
CASSRTSRPPRTDTQYF
TGCGCCAGCAGCCGGACTTCAAGACCACCCCGCACAGATACGCAGTATTTT
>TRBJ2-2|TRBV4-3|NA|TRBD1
CASSQVWDRYNANTGELFF
TGCGCCAGCAGCCAAGTCTGGGACAGGTACAACGCGAACACCGGGGAGCTGTTTTTT
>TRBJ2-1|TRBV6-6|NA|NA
CAGSSYNEQFF
TGTGCCGGGAGCTCCTACAATGAGCAGTTCTTC
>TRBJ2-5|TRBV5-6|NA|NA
CASSLGVGRPGETQYF
TGTGCCAGCAGCTTGGGGGTCGGGCGGCCGGGAGAGACCCAGTACTTC
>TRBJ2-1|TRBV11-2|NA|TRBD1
CASSREGDRGSNEQFF
TGTGCCAGCAGCCGAGAGGGGGACAGGGGTAGCAATGAGCAGTTCTTC
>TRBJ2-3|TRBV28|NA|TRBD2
CASSLLGGITSTDTQYF
TGTGCCAGCAGTTTATTGGGGGGGATTACTAGCACAGATACGCAGTATTTT
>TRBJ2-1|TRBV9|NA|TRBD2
CASNELAGGSSYNEQFF
TGTGCCAGCAACGAACTAGCGGGGGGGAGCTCCTACAATGAGCAGTTCTTC
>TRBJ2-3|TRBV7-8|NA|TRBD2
CASSFGTSGPDTQYF
TGTGCCAGCAGCTTCGGGACTAGCGGCCCTGATACGCAGTATTTT
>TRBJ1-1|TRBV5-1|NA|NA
CASSLVGGQAGNTEAFF
TGCGCCAGCAGCTTGGTGGGGGGGCAAGCAGGGAACACTGAAGCTTTCTTT
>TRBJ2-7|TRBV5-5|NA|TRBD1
CASSPGTGGYEQYF
TGTGCCAGCAGCCCGGGCACAGGGGGCTACGAGCAGTACTTC
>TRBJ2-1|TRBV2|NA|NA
CASVKYNEQFF
TGTGCCAGCGTAAAATACAATGAGCAGTTCTTC
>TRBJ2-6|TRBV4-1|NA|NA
CASSHRDTPSGANVLTF
TGCGCCAGCAGCCACCGGGACACCCCCTCTGGGGCCAACGTCCTGACTTTC
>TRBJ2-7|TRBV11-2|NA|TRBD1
CASRPKTGTYEQYF
TGTGCCAGCCGACCGAAGACAGGGACCTACGAGCAGTACTTC
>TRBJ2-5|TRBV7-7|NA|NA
CASSLNLEETQYF
TGTGCCAGCAGCCTAAATCTTGAAGAGACCCAGTACTTC
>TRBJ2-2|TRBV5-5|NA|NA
CASSFPGLYTGELFF
TGTGCCAGCAGCTTTCCGGGGCTCTACACCGGGGAGCTGTTTTTT
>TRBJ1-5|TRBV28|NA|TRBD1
CASSPQGTGGGQPQHF
TGTGCCAGCAGTCCCCAAGGGACAGGGGGGGGTCAGCCCCAGCATTTT
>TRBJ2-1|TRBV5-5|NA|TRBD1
CASSSGQSSYNEQFF
TGTGCCAGCAGCTCGGGACAGAGCTCCTACAATGAGCAGTTCTTC
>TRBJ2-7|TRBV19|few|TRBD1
CASSIGRGSDEQYF
TGTGCCAGTAGTATAGGCAGGGGGTCGGACGAGCAGTACTTC
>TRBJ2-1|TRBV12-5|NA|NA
CASGLVDWWGVTSYNEQFF
TGTGCTAGTGGTTTGGTAGATTGGTGGGGGGTGACCTCCTACAATGAGCAGTTCTTC
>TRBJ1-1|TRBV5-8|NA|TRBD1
CASSSTGTGGFGAFF
TGTGCCAGCAGCTCCACCGGGACAGGGGGATTTGGGGCTTTCTTT
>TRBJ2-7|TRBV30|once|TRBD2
CAWSAGGRYEQYF
TGTGCCTGGAGTGCGGGGGGGCGCTACGAGCAGTACTTC
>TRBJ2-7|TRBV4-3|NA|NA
CASSQRWGSTYEQYF
TGCGCCAGCAGCCAAAGGTGGGGTTCGACGTACGAGCAGTACTTC
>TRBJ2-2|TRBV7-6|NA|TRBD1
CASSFDDRGSPGELFF
TGTGCCAGCAGCTTTGACGACAGGGGAAGCCCCGGGGAGCTGTTTTTT
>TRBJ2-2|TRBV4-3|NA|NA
CASSQDRSGRTGELFF
TGCGCCAGCAGCCAAGATCGAAGCGGCAGAACCGGGGAGCTGTTTTTT